These T cell receptor beta chains were read from a single sample in a study of graft-versus-host responses after intestinal transplantation. The antigens for these receptors are not known. Generated by immunoSEQ multiplex PCR, the TCRdb table keeps only in-frame clones and is missing some. The data contain 40,000 to 60,000 clones, 84% of them seen just once; the ten biggest clones take up over 0.45%. The specimen was unstimulated CD4+ T cells sorted from spleen or lymph node cells, collected before transplant. The receptors originated from a human donor who was the organ donor for an intestinal transplant. Both conserved end residues are part of each CDR3.

14	TRBJ2-3	TRBV7-2	CASSLGGVTDTQYF
14	TRBJ2-2	TRBV2	CASSDRGHTGELFF
13	NA	TRBV19	CASSGLAGGEQYF
15	TRBJ1-1	TRBV11-3	CASSLGGSWDTEAFF
16	TRBJ2-7	TRBV5-5	CASSPHGLAATYEQYF
15	TRBJ2-7	TRBV14	CASSQAKGAIHEQYF
16	TRBJ2-1	TRBV14	CASSQSSGSFWDEQFF
15	TRBJ2-5	TRBV2	CASSRDRLAGETQYF
13	TRBJ2-7	TRBV11-2	CASSLTGGYEQYF
15	TRBJ2-3	TRBV9	CASSVAGDFTDTQYF
11	TRBJ2-7	TRBV6-6	CATWGAYEQYF
12	TRBJ1-2	TRBV18	CASSPAGDGYTF
17	TRBJ2-2	TRBV30	CAWSGPVAGRRTGELFF
12	TRBJ1-1	TRBV2	CASSPFNTEAFF
13	TRBJ2-2	TRBV10-2	CASSVDGTGELFF
16	TRBJ2-2	TRBV15	CATSRLAGTNTGELFF
18	TRBJ1-6	TRBV27	CASSLRSRPPKHNSPLHF
15	TRBJ2-3	TRBV5-1	CASSDGLAGPDTQYF
11	TRBJ1-2	TRBV6-1	CASSINYGYTF
13	TRBJ1-3	TRBV19	CASRPTGRNTIYF
13	TRBJ1-1	TRBV29-1	CSVGGLLNTEAFF
14	TRBJ2-1	TRBV19	CASSGSSAYNEQFF
15	TRBJ2-3	TRBV7-9	CASSLAGGRADTQYF
15	TRBJ2-1	TRBV11-1	CASSQLAGPYNEQFF
15	TRBJ1-5	TRBV6-5	CASSYAPPGNQPQHF
17	TRBJ1-6	TRBV12-5	CASGLVINADFNSPLHF
16	TRBJ1-2	TRBV15	CATSRDSGGANYGYTF
17	TRBJ2-7	TRBV6-1	CASSESLGQGRLYEQYF
14	TRBJ2-2	TRBV6-5	CAARRKANTGELFF
16	TRBJ1-1	TRBV5-1	CASSVLAGTANTEAFF
15	TRBJ2-7	TRBV6-5	CASSSLGLSAYEQYF
16	TRBJ1-1	TRBV19	CASSTPGQGQNTEAFF
19	TRBJ1-1	TRBV10-1	CASSEGPKDGLDKNTEAFF
15	TRBJ2-3	TRBV11-3	CASSLVLRGTDTQYF
18	TRBJ1-1	TRBV27	CASSLLRTSGTENTEAFF
16	TRBJ2-1	TRBV11-3	CASSLGPIRSYNEQFF
12	TRBJ1-2	TRBV7-9	CASSQSMVGYTF
14	TRBJ2-7	TRBV5-1	CASSRLADSYEQYF
13	TRBJ2-3	TRBV25-1	CASSDRRTDTQYF
14	TRBJ1-2	TRBV9	CASSVGQGWDGYTF
15	TRBJ2-5	TRBV30	CAWRRRGRPQETQYF
14	TRBJ1-1	TRBV6-6	CASSYFTGNTEAFF
16	TRBJ1-1	TRBV11-3	CASTLGQGNGNTEAFF
15	TRBJ2-4	TRBV5-6	CASSLGYGVKNIQYF
11	TRBJ2-1	TRBV10-3	CAISESRAQFF
13	TRBJ2-1	TRBV4-1	CASSQEGGGNRFF
15	TRBJ2-7	TRBV6-5	CASSYGAGGRHEQYF
15	TRBJ1-1	TRBV2	CASSDPGRRGTEAFF
12	TRBJ2-7	TRBV10-2	CASKGTDYEQYF
13	TRBJ1-4	TRBV6-8	CASSPSSFEKLFF
15	TRBJ1-6	TRBV4-1	CASSQDPRGNSPLHF
13	TRBJ2-3	TRBV4-3	CASSQRLTDTQYF
15	TRBJ1-3	TRBV4-1	CASSQLVSSGNTIYF
15	TRBJ1-3	TRBV5-1	CASSLAAGPGNTIYF